The entry below gives a single T cell receptor (beta chain) sequence along with its context. Via MiXCR, TCRdb re-called the 5' RACE reads, giving one row per CDR3 protein. This repertoire shows about 350,000 distinct CDR3 sequences, around 13% found once; its top ten account for roughly 20%. The CDR3 consists of 17 residues. Trimming stripped 3 bases from V and 3 bases from J, with 19 bases between. Germline CDR1 and CDR2: KGHDR and SFDVKD. These data originate in a study of T-cell memory formation after mild COVID-19. On the study more broadly: Largely, the TCR clusters proved donor specific.

The gene calls are TRBV24-1 and TRBJ2-5; the D gene is possibly TRBD2 (6 bases). Sequencing was performed on PBMCs or a T cell subset sorted from them (not recorded which). The TCR originated in a man between 18 and 35 years old who had mild COVID-19 (a few samples of this study predate the infection). Cell type and time point are not known. Written as DNA, the CDR3 is TGTGCCACCAGTGATGGGGGACTTCCTAAGGGGAAAGAGACCCAGTACTTC. This translates into CATSDGGLPKGKETQYF.